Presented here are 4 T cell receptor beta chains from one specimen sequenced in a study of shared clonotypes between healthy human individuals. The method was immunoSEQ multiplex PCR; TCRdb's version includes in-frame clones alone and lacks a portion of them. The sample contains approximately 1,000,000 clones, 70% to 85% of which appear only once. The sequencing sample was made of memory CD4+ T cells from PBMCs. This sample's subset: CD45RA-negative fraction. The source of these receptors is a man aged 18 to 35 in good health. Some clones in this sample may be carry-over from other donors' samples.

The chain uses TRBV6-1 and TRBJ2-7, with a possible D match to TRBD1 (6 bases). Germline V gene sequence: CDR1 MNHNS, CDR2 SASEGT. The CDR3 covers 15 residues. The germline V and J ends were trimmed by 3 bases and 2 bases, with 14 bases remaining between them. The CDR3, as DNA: TGTGCCAGCAGTGAGATCACAGGGTCACCCTACGAGCAGTACTTC. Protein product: CASSEITGSPYEQYF.

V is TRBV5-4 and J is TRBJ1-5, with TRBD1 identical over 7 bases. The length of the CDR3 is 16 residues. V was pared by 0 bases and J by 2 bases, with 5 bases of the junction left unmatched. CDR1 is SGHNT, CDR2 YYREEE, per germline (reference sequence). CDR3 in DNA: TGTGCCAGCAGCTTGGGCGGCAGGGGGGGCAATCAGCCCCAGCATTTT. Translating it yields CASSLGGRGGNQPQHF.

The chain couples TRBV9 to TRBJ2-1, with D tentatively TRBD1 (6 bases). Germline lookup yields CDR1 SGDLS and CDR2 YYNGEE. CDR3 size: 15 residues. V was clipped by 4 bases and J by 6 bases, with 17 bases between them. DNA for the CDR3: TGTGCCAGCAGCCTCAGGGGAACTGGAAGCAATGAGCAGTTCTTC. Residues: CASSLRGTGSNEQFF.

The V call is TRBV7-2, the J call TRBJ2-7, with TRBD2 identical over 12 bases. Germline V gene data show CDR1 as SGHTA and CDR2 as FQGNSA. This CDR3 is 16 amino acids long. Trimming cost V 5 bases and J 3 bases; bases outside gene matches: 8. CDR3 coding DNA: TGTGCCAGCAGCCAGAGGACTAGCGGGAAGTTCTACGAGCAGTACTTC. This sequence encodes CASSQRTSGKFYEQYF.